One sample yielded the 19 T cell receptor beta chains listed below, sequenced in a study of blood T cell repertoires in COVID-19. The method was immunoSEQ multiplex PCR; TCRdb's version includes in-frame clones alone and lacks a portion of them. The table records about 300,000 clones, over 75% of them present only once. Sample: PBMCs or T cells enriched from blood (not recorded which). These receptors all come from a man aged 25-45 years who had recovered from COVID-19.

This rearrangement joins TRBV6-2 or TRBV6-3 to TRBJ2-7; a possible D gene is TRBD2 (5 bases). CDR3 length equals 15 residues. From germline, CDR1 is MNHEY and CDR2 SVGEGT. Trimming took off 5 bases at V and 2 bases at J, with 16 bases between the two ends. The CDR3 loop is CASSTTRESTYEQYF. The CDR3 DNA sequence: TGTGCCAGCAGTACGACGAGGGAATCGACCTACGAGCAGTACTTC.

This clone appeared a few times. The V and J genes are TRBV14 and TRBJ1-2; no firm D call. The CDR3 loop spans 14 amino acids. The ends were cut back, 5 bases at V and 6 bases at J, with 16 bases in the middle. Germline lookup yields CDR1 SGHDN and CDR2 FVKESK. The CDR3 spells CASSYTRLGDGYTF. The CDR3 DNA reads TGTGCCAGCAGCTATACCCGCCTCGGGGATGGCTACACCTTC.

The CDR3 coding sequence is TGTGCCAGCAGTTACGGGTATAGGGGGCGAGGCTATGGCTACACCTTC. It codes for CASSYGYRGRGYGYTF. The genes are TRBV6-5 and TRBJ1-2; 7 bases align to TRBD1. CDR3 length: 16 amino acids. V lost 2 bases, J lost 4 bases, and 10 bases stayed unmatched. Germline V CDR1 and CDR2: MNHEY, SVGAGI.

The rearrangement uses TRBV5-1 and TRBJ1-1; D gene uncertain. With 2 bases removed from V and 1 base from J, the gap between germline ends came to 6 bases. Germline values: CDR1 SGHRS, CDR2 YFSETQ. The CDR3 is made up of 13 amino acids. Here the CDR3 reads CASSFVANTEAFF. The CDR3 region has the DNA TGCGCCAGCAGCTTTGTGGCGAACACTGAAGCTTTCTTT.

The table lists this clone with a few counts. CDR3 region: CASTPGGRETQYF. The CDR3 nucleotides are TGTGCCAGCACCCCCGGGGGACGAGAGACCCAGTACTTC. The chain combines TRBV5-4 with TRBJ2-5; D might be TRBD2 (6 bases). This CDR3 contains 13 residues. V lost 6 bases and J 4 bases, leaving 13 bases between the germline ends. Germline V gene data show CDR1 as SGHNT and CDR2 as YYREEE (reference sequence).

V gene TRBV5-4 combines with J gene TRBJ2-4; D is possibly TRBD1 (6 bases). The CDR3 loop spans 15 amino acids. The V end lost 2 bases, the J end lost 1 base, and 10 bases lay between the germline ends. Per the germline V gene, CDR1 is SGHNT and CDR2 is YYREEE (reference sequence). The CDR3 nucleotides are TGTGCCAGCAGCTTCTCTAGGGGGGCCAAAAACATTCAGTACTTC. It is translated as CASSFSRGAKNIQYF.

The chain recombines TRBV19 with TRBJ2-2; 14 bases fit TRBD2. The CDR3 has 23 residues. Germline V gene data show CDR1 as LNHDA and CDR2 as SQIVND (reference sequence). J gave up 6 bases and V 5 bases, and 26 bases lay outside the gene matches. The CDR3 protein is CASSSQALGRGLAGVGISGELFF. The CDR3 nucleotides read TGTGCCAGTAGTTCTCAAGCCCTCGGAAGGGGACTAGCGGGAGTGGGGATTTCCGGGGAGCTGTTTTTT.

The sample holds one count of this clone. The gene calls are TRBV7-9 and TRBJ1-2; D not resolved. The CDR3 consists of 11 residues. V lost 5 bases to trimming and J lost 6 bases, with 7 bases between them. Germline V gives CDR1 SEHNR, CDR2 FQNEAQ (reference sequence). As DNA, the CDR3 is TGTGCCAGCAGCCCCAATGATGGCTACACCTTC. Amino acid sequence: CASSPNDGYTF. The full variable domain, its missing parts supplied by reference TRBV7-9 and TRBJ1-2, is DTGVSQNPRHKITKRGQNVTFRCDPISEHNRLYWYRQTLGQGPEFLTYFQNEAQLEKSRLLSDRFSAERPKGSFSTLEIQRTEQGDSAMYLCASSPNDGYTFGSGTRLTVV.

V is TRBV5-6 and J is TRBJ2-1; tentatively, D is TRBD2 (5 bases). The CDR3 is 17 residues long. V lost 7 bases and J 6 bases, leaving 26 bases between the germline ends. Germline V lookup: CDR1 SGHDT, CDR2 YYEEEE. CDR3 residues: CASSPSIWARGSNEQFF. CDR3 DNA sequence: TGTGCCAGCTCCCCGTCGATCTGGGCTAGAGGGTCCAATGAGCAGTTCTTC.

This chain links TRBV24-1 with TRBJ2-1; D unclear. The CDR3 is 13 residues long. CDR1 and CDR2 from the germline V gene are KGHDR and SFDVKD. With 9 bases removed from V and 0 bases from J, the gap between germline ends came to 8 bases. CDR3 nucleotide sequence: TGTGCCACCCGAGCAAGCTCCTACAATGAGCAGTTCTTC. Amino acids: CATRASSYNEQFF.

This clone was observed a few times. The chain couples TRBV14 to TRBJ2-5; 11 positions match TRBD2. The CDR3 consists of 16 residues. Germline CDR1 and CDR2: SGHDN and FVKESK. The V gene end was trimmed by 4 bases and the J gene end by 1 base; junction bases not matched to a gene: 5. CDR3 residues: CASSPLTSGTQETQYF. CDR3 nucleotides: TGTGCCAGCAGCCCATTGACTAGCGGGACCCAAGAGACCCAGTACTTC.

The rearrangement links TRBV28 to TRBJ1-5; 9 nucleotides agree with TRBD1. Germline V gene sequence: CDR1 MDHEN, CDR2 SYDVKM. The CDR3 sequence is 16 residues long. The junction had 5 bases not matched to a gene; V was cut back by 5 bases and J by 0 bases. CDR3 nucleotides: TGTGCCAGCAGTAGGACAGGGGAGTATAGCAATCAGCCCCAGCATTTT. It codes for CASSRTGEYSNQPQHF.

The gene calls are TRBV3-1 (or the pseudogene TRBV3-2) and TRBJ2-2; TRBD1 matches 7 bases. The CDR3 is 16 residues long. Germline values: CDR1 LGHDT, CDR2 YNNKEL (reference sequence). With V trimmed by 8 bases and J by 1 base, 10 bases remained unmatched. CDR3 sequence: CASHNRGSVNTGELFF. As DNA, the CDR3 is TGTGCCAGCCACAACAGGGGAAGCGTGAACACCGGGGAGCTGTTTTTT.

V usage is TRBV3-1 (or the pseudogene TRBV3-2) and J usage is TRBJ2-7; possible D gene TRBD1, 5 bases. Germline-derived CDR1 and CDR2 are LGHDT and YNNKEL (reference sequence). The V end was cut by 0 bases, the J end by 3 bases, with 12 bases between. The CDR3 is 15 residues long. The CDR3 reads CASSQDHGHFYEQYF. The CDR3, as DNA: TGTGCCAGCAGCCAAGATCACGGACATTTCTACGAGCAGTACTTC.

The CDR3 DNA reads TGTGCCAGCAGTCCCCGGGGGGCTGGAAACACCATATATTTT. Translated: CASSPRGAGNTIYF. The V gene is TRBV6-5, the J gene TRBJ1-3; tentative D call: TRBD1 (5 bases). The CDR3 runs to 14 residues. Germline lookup yields CDR1 MNHEY and CDR2 SVGAGI. The ends were cut back, 5 bases at V and 2 bases at J, with 10 bases in the middle.

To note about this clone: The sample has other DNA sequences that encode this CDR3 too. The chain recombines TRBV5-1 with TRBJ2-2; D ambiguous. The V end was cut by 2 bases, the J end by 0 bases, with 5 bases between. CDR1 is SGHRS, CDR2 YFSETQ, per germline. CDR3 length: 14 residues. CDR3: CASSLLANTGELFF. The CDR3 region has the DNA TGCGCCAGCAGCTTACTGGCGAACACCGGGGAGCTGTTTTTT. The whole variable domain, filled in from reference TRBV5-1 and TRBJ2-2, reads KAGVTQTPRYLIKTRGQQVTLSCSPISGHRSVSWYQQTPGQGLQFLFEYFSETQRNKGNFPGRFSGRQFSNSRSEMNVSTLELGDSALYLCASSLLANTGELFFGEGSRLTVL.

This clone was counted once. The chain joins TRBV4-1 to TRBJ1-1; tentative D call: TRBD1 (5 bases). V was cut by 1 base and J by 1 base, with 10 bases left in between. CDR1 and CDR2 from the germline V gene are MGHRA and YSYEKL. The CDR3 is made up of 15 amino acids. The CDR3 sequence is CASSQVGQGNTEAFF. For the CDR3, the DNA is TGCGCCAGCAGCCAAGTAGGCCAGGGGAACACTGAAGCTTTCTTT.

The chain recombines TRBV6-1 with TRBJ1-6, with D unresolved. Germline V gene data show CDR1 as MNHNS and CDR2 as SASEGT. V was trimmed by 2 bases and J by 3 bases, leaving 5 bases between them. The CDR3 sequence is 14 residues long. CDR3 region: CASSELGYNSPLHF. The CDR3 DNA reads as TGTGCCAGCAGTGAACTAGGCTATAATTCACCCCTCCACTTT.

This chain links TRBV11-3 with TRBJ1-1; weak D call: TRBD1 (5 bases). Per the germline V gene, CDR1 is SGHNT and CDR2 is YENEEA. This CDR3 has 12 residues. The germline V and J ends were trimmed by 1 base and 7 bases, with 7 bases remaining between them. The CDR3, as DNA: TGTGCCAGCAGCTTAGCAGACAGTGAAGCTTTCTTT. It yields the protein CASSLADSEAFF. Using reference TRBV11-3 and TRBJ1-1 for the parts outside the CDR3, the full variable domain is EAGVVQSPRYKIIEKKQPVAFWCNPISGHNTLYWYLQNLGQGPELLIRYENEEAVDDSQLPKDRFSAERLKGVDSTLKIQPAELGDSAVYLCASSLADSEAFFGQGTRLTVV.